Presented here are 15 T cell receptor beta chains from one specimen sequenced in a study of blood T cell repertoires in COVID-19 (dated by TCRdb to about 2020). Libraries were made using the immunoSEQ multiplex PCR assay. Not all clones reach the TCRdb copy of this immuneACCESS table, which keeps in-frame sequences only. Checked studies attribute under half of the gap to unresolved V genes and leave the rest unexplained. The sample records about 78,000 clones, roughly 86% of which are singletons. Clones ranked in the top ten supply 4.5% to 6% of the sample. Sequenced sample: peripheral blood. The receptors shown here come from a man aged 50 to 60 with active or convalescent COVID-19.

The V call is TRBV5-8, the J call TRBJ2-3, with 11 bases aligning to TRBD2. The J segment lost 3 bases and the V segment lost 4 bases, leaving 4 bases of the junction unmatched. The CDR3 runs to 15 residues. The germline gives CDR1 SGHTS, CDR2 YDEGEE. The CDR3 coding sequence is TGTGCCAGCAGCCCTAGCGGGGGGATAACAGATACGCAGTATTTT. Translated, it gives CASSPSGGITDTQYF.

This sequence joins TRBV5-1 and TRBJ2-7; D ambiguous. CDR3 length: 13 residues. The germline CDR1 and CDR2 sequences are SGHRS and YFSETQ. The germline V and J ends were trimmed by 2 bases and 2 bases, with 8 bases remaining between them. The CDR3 region is CASSFTAAYEQYF. In DNA form, the CDR3 reads TGCGCCAGCAGCTTCACGGCGGCCTACGAGCAGTACTTC. The whole variable domain, filled in from reference TRBV5-1 and TRBJ2-7, reads KAGVTQTPRYLIKTRGQQVTLSCSPISGHRSVSWYQQTPGQGLQFLFEYFSETQRNKGNFPGRFSGRQFSNSRSEMNVSTLELGDSALYLCASSFTAAYEQYFGPGTRLTVT.

The chain recombines TRBV7-2 with TRBJ2-5; D remains unclear. The CDR3 runs to 13 residues. Germline V gene data show CDR1 as SGHTA and CDR2 as FQGNSA. V lost 5 bases, J lost 3 bases, and 10 bases lay in between. In DNA, the CDR3 is TGTGCCAGCAGCCAACCTACGGAAGAGACCCAGTACTTC. This gives the protein CASSQPTEETQYF.

The chain employs TRBV5-6 and TRBJ2-1; D is uncertain. This CDR3 has 14 residues. The V and J ends lost 2 bases and 2 bases respectively, with 8 bases between them. Germline V gene lookup returns CDR1 SGHDT and CDR2 YYEEEE. The CDR3 DNA sequence: TGTGCCAGCAGCTTTTACATTACCTACAATGAGCAGTTCTTC. Residues: CASSFYITYNEQFF.

The rearrangement joins TRBV6-5 to TRBJ1-2; TRBD1 might be the D (6 bases). V was pared by 2 bases and J by 8 bases, with 12 bases between. CDR1 is MNHEY, CDR2 SVGAGI, per germline. The CDR3 sequence is 13 residues long. The CDR3, as DNA: TGTGCCAGCAGTTACGTTGGGGGCCGAGGCTACACCTTC. Translated: CASSYVGGRGYTF.

The CDR3 DNA reads as TGTGCCAGCAGTGAACTAGGACTAGCGGGGGAGACCCAGTACTTC. Its translation is CASSELGLAGETQYF. The V gene is TRBV2, the J gene TRBJ2-5; 12 bases fit TRBD2. Germline assignment: CDR1 SNHLY and CDR2 FYNNEI. Trimming removed 2 bases from V and 5 bases from J; junction bases left unmatched: 3. CDR3 size: 15 residues.

This clone has a handful of counts. The chain recombines TRBV18 with TRBJ1-1; a possible D gene is TRBD1 (6 bases). Between the trimmed V and J ends, which lost 1 base and 0 bases, there was a span of 15 bases. The germline V gene has CDR1 KGHSH and CDR2 LQKENI. The CDR3 has 17 residues. The CDR3 loop reads CASSPLPGVGVNTEAFF. The CDR3 bases are TGTGCCAGCTCACCACTACCAGGGGTTGGGGTGAACACTGAAGCTTTCTTT.

The chain recombines TRBV7-8 with TRBJ2-5; 9 nucleotides match TRBD2. Germline V gene lookup returns CDR1 SGHVS and CDR2 FQNEAQ. The CDR3 spans 17 residues. J lost 4 bases, V lost 1 base, and 10 bases had no gene match. The CDR3 sequence: CASSLVYPSGDVETQYF. CDR3 DNA sequence: TGTGCCAGCAGCTTAGTATACCCTAGCGGGGATGTAGAGACCCAGTACTTC.

The rearrangement joins TRBV15 to TRBJ2-4; 9 nucleotides line up with TRBD2. V lost 6 bases, J lost 8 bases, and 8 bases stayed unmatched. Germline loops: CDR1 LNHNV, CDR2 YYDKDF (reference sequence). This CDR3 contains 14 residues. CDR3 sequence: CATSETSGFHIQYF. The CDR3 DNA sequence: TGTGCCACCAGTGAGACTAGCGGTTTTCACATTCAGTACTTC. The full variable domain, completed using reference TRBV15 and TRBJ2-4, is DAMVIQNPRYQVTQFGKPVTLSCSQTLNHNVMYWYQQKSSQAPKLLFHYYDKDFNNEADTPDNFQSRRPNTSFCFLDIRSPGLGDTAMYLCATSETSGFHIQYFGAGTRLSVL.

The chain joins TRBV5-1 to TRBJ2-7; TRBD1 aligns across 9 bases. The germline CDR1 and CDR2 sequences are SGHRS and YFSETQ. After removal of 0 bases from V and 3 bases from J, the junction contained 4 bases not matched to a gene. The CDR3 length is 15 residues. As DNA, the CDR3 is TGCGCCAGCAGCTTGGGTGGGACAGGGAACTACGAGCAGTACGTC. Translation: CASSLGGTGNYEQYV.

The CDR3 spells CASSLEGLAGAHYNEQFF. DNA for the CDR3: TGCGCCAGCAGCTTGGAGGGACTAGCGGGCGCGCACTACAATGAGCAGTTCTTC. The chain joins TRBV5-1 to TRBJ2-1, with TRBD2 identical over 12 bases. The CDR3 sequence is 18 residues long. Germline assignment: CDR1 SGHRS and CDR2 YFSETQ. Trimming removed 0 bases from V and 3 bases from J; junction bases left unmatched: 7. The whole variable domain, remainder taken from reference TRBV5-1 and TRBJ2-1, is KAGVTQTPRYLIKTRGQQVTLSCSPISGHRSVSWYQQTPGQGLQFLFEYFSETQRNKGNFPGRFSGRQFSNSRSEMNVSTLELGDSALYLCASSLEGLAGAHYNEQFFGPGTRLTVL.

CDR3 DNA: TGTGCCAGCAGCTTTCCGGGACAGGGCTCCTACGAGCAGTACTTC. Translation gives CASSFPGQGSYEQYF. The genes are TRBV5-6 and TRBJ2-7; 9 bases agree with TRBD1. Germline V CDR1 and CDR2: SGHDT, YYEEEE. After removal of 2 bases from V and 0 bases from J, the junction contained 3 bases not matched to a gene. The CDR3 has 15 residues.

CDR3 residues: CASGLLHGTSGYNEQFF. The CDR3 DNA is TGTGCCAGTGGGCTACTTCACGGGACTAGCGGCTACAATGAGCAGTTCTTC. The chain combines TRBV19 with TRBJ2-1; TRBD2 agrees at 11 bases. Germline CDR1 is LNHDA and CDR2 is SQIVND (reference sequence). Unmatched junction bases numbered 12, after V lost 8 bases and J lost 3 bases. The CDR3 is made up of 17 amino acids.

The genes are TRBV2 and TRBJ1-1; D not resolved. The CDR3 has 13 residues. Germline loops: CDR1 SNHLY, CDR2 FYNNEI. V shed 2 bases and J shed 4 bases, with 8 bases lying between them. CDR3 coding DNA: TGTGCCAGCAGTGAACAAGAGGGCACTGAAGCTTTCTTT. Amino acid sequence: CASSEQEGTEAFF. The whole variable domain, filled in from reference TRBV2 and TRBJ1-1, reads EPEVTQTPSHQVTQMGQEVILRCVPISNHLYFYWYRQILGQKVEFLVSFYNNEISEKSEIFDDQFSVERPDGSNFTLKIRSTKLEDSAMYFCASSEQEGTEAFFGQGTRLTVV.

V gene TRBV28 combines with J gene TRBJ2-5, with D tentatively TRBD1 (5 bases). CDR1 MDHEN and CDR2 SYDVKM come from the germline V gene. This CDR3 comprises 15 residues. Trimming removed 2 bases from V and 5 bases from J, with 15 bases in between. CDR3: CASSLGNYKGETQYF. In DNA, the CDR3 is TGTGCCAGCAGTTTAGGGAACTACAAGGGGGAGACCCAGTACTTC. Full variable domain (remainder filled in from reference TRBV28 and TRBJ2-5): DVKVTQSSRYLVKRTGEKVFLECVQDMDHENMFWYRQDPGLGLRLIYFSYDVKMKEKGDIPEGYSVSREKKERFSLILESASTNQTSMYLCASSLGNYKGETQYFGPGTRLLVL.